This TCR beta chain was captured in a study of T cells in narcolepsy. Study background: Enrolled donors included narcolepsy type 1 or type 2 patients and healthy controls.

Only in-frame clones appear in the TCRdb table, and some are missing; sequencing was by immunoSEQ multiplex PCR. The profile shows tens of thousands of clones, 60% to 80% of them singletons. The sequenced sample consisted of memory (CD45RA-) CD4+ T cells from blood. This TCR was recovered from a human donor in good health.

The CDR3: CASSFGTSGRGGEQYF. As DNA, the CDR3 is TGTGCCAGCAGCTTTGGGACTAGCGGGAGGGGGGGAGAGCAGTACTTC. The chain has TRBV5-6 and TRBJ2-7; 16 positions match TRBD2. The CDR3 totals 16 residues. V was pared by 2 bases and J by 7 bases, with 6 bases of the junction left unmatched. Germline V gives CDR1 SGHDT, CDR2 YYEEEE.